This T cell receptor (beta chain) came from a study of CD8 T cells in ankylosing spondylitis. Broader study findings: Certain motif variants had earlier appeared in reactive arthritis synovial fluid and blood. Researchers reportedly found disease-linked clones significantly enriched in matched ankylosing spondylitis synovial fluid.

In TCRdb, the 5' RACE reads were re-called with MiXCR into one record per CDR3 protein. The sample holds under 150,000 distinct CDR3 sequences, about an eighth seen once. This clonotype showed up many times. Its matching antigen is unknown. This CDR3 has 15 amino acids. Trimming left V 3 bases short and J 4 bases short, with 13 bases between. Germline CDR1 is SGHRS and CDR2 is YFSETQ. The sequence was collected from a female donor with ankylosing spondylitis or in good health (not recorded which). The source material was blood, either unsorted or a sorted T cell fraction (not recorded which). The chain couples TRBV5-1 to TRBJ2-2; D is undetermined. The CDR3 sequence: CASSSDSASTGELFF. The CDR3 DNA follows: TGCGCCAGCAGCTCAGACTCCGCTAGCACCGGGGAGCTGTTTTTT.